This T cell receptor beta chain originates from a study of cytomegalovirus exposure and HLA in healthy donors. At the level of the study: Membership in the Caucasian-associated ancestry cluster was found for about 80% of nearly 400 genotyped donors.

Between the trimmed V and J ends, which lost 6 bases and 0 bases, there was a span of 13 bases. Germline V gives CDR1 MNHEY, CDR2 SMNVEV (reference sequence). The CDR3 contains 15 residues. PCR used 60 Vbeta primers and 13 Jbeta primers. TCRdb's copy holds only in-frame clones and misses some; the assay was immunoSEQ multiplex PCR. The data show over 95,000 clones, 74% seen once. The sequenced sample was PBMCs. This TCR was recovered from a human donor in good health. The chain employs TRBV27 and TRBJ2-3; D is possibly TRBD2 (6 bases). CDR3 sequence reads: CASSTGGLSTDTQYF. The DNA for the CDR3 is TGTGCCAGCAGCACTGGCGGACTAAGCACAGATACGCAGTATTTT.